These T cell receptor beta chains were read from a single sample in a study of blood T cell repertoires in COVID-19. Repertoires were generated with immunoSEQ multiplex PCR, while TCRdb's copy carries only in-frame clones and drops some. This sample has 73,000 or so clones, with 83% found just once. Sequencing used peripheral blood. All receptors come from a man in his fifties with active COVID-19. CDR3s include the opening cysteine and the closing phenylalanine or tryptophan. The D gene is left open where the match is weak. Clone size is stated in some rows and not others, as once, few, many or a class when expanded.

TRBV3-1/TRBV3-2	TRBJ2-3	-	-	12	CASSQEAPTQYF	TGTGCCAGCAGCCAAGAAGCACCTACGCAGTATTTT
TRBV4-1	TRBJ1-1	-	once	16	CASSHPLRQRNTEAFF	TGCGCCAGCAGCCATCCCCTGAGGCAGAGAAACACTGAAGCTTTCTTT
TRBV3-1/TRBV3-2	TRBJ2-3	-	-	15	CASSQRADSGDTQYF	TGTGCCAGCAGCCAACGAGCCGACTCGGGAGATACGCAGTATTTT
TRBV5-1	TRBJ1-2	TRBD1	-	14	CASSRDRTNYGYTF	TGCGCCAGCAGCAGGGACAGAACTAACTATGGCTACACCTTC
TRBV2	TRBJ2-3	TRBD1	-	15	CASSRQGGGTDTQYF	TGTGCCAGCAGCCGACAGGGGGGGGGCACAGATACGCAGTATTTT
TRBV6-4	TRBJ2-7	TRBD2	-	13	CASSARGAYEQYF	TGTGCCAGCAGCGCTCGGGGGGCCTACGAGCAGTACTTC
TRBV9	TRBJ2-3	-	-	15	CASSPRGSQIDTQYF	TGTGCCAGCAGCCCCCGGGGTAGTCAAATAGATACGCAGTATTTT
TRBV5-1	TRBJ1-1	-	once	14	CASSLESRGTEAFF	TGCGCCAGCAGCTTGGAGTCCCGGGGTACTGAAGCTTTCTTT
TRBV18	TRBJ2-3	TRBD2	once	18	CASSQLLSTSGTTDTQYF	TGTGCCAGCTCACAGTTACTATCGACTAGCGGGACCACAGATACGCAGTATTTT
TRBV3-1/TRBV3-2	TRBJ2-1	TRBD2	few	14	CASNIAGVANEQFF	TGTGCCAGCAATATAGCGGGAGTAGCCAATGAGCAGTTCTTC
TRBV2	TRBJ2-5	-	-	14	CASTAGYSVETQYF	TGTGCCAGCACGGCCGGGTATAGCGTGGAGACCCAGTACTTC
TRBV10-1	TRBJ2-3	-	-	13	CASSESGRGTQYF	TGCGCCAGCAGTGAGTCCGGCCGGGGTACGCAGTATTTT
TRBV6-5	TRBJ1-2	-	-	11	CASSTGYGYTF	TGTGCCAGCAGTACGGGGTACGGCTACACCTTC
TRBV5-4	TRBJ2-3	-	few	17	CASRPYTLRDLTDTQYF	TGTGCCAGCAGACCTTATACCCTCCGGGACTTAACAGATACGCAGTATTTT
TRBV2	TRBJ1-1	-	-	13	CATLPGRGTEAFF	TGTGCCACTCTTCCGGGGAGGGGTACTGAAGCTTTCTTT
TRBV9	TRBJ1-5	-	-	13	CASSDRADQPQHF	TGTGCCAGCAGCGACAGGGCGGATCAGCCCCAGCATTTT
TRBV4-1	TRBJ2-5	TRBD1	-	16	CASSQGSRQGQETQYF	TGCGCCAGCAGCCAAGGCTCTCGACAGGGCCAAGAGACCCAGTACTTC
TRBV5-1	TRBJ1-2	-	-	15	CASSFGVQSNYGYTF	TGCGCCAGCAGCTTCGGAGTCCAATCTAACTATGGCTACACCTTC
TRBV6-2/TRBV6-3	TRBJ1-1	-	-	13	CASSYSRDTEAFF	TGTGCCAGCAGTTATTCCAGGGACACTGAAGCTTTCTTT
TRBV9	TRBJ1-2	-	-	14	CASSAPGRDYGYTF	TGTGCCAGCAGCGCCCCGGGCAGGGACTATGGCTACACCTTC
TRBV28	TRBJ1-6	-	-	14	CASSSRGARSPLHF	TGTGCCAGCAGTTCCAGGGGCGCCCGATCACCCCTCCACTTT
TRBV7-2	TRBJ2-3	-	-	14	CASSAVAATDTQYF	TGTGCCAGCAGCGCGGTAGCTGCAACAGATACGCAGTATTTT
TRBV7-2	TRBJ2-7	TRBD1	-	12	CASSRGQGQQYF	TGTGCCAGCAGCCGGGGACAGGGACAGCAGTACTTC
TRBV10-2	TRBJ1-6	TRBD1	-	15	CASRVKQGDNSPLHF	TGCGCCAGCAGGGTAAAACAGGGGGATAATTCACCCCTCCACTTT
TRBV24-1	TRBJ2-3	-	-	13	CATSEGGTDTQYF	TGTGCCACCAGTGAAGGGGGCACAGATACGCAGTATTTT
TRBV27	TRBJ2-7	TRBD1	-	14	CASRRTGLNYEQYF	TGTGCCAGCAGGAGGACAGGGCTGAATTACGAGCAGTACTTC
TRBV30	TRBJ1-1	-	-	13	CAWRAGLNTEAFF	TGTGCCTGGAGGGCAGGGTTGAACACTGAAGCTTTCTTT
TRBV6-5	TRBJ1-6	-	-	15	CASSRQQGPRSPLHF	TGTGCCAGCAGTCGCCAACAGGGTCCTCGGTCACCCCTCCACTTT
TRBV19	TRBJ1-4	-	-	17	CASRAGVLPATNEKLFF	TGTGCCAGTAGGGCAGGGGTCCTCCCCGCAACTAATGAAAAACTGTTTTTT
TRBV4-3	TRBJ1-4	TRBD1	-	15	CASSQGQGAGEKLFF	TGCGCCAGCAGCCAAGGTCAGGGGGCGGGTGAAAAACTGTTTTTT
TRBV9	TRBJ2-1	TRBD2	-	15	CASSPRLAGLNEQFF	TGTGCCAGCAGCCCCCGACTAGCGGGTCTAAATGAGCAGTTCTTC
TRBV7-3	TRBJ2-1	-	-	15	CASSPIPSSYNEQFF	TGTGCCAGCAGCCCCATCCCGAGCTCCTACAATGAGCAGTTCTTC
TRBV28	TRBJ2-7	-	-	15	CASSPLIAPLNGQYF	TGTGCCAGCAGTCCTCTGATAGCCCCCCTTAACGGGCAGTACTTC
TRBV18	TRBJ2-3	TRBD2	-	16	CASSRPSGAGGDTQYF	TGTGCCAGCTCACGGCCTAGCGGGGCCGGCGGAGATACGCAGTATTTT
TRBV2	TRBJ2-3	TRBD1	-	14	CASELDRRADTQYF	TGTGCCAGCGAGTTGGACAGGAGAGCAGATACGCAGTATTTT
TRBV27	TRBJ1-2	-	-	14	CASSLTTRPGGYTF	TGTGCCAGCAGTTTAACGACTAGGCCCGGTGGCTACACCTTC
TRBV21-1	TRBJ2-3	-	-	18	CASAEGTSGRESTDTQYF	TGTGCCAGCGCAGAGGGGACTAGCGGGAGGGAAAGCACAGATACGCAGTATTTT
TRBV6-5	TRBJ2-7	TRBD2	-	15	CASSPRTSGIYEQYF	TGTGCCAGCAGTCCACGGACTAGCGGGATCTACGAGCAGTACTTC
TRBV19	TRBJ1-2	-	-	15	CASSIDRGADYGYTF	TGTGCCAGTAGTATCGATAGGGGCGCGGACTATGGCTACACCTTC
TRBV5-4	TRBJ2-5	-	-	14	CASTDPRNRETQYF	TGTGCCAGCACCGACCCCCGGAACAGGGAGACCCAGTACTTC
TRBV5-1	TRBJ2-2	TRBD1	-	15	CASRLGTGRTGELFF	TGCGCCAGCAGGCTTGGGACAGGGCGGACCGGGGAGCTGTTTTTT
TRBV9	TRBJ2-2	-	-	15	CASSVGSTSPGELFF	TGTGCCAGCAGCGTAGGGTCCACTTCCCCCGGGGAGCTGTTTTTT
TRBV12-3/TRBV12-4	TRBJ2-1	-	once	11	CASSLRGEQFF	TGTGCCAGCAGTTTACGGGGTGAGCAGTTCTTC
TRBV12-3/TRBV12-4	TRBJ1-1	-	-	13	CASTSSAGTEAFF	TGTGCCAGCACCTCGTCGGCGGGCACTGAAGCTTTCTTT
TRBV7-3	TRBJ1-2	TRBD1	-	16	CASSSSGTGYNYGYTF	TGTGCCAGCAGCTCATCCGGGACAGGCTACAATTATGGCTACACCTTC
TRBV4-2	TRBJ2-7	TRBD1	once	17	CASSQDETRDRAYEQYF	TGTGCCAGCAGCCAAGACGAAACCCGGGACAGGGCTTACGAGCAGTACTTC
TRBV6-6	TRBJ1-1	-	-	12	CASTLLHQGAFF	TGTGCCAGCACTCTCTTGCACCAGGGGGCTTTCTTT
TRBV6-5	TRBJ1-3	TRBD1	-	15	CASSYGQGSGNTIYF	TGTGCCAGCAGTTACGGACAGGGAAGTGGAAACACCATATATTTT
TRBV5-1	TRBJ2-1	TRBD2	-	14	CASSLTSGNNEQFF	TGCGCCAGCAGCTTAACCAGCGGGAACAATGAGCAGTTCTTC
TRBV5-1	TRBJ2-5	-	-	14	CASSLLDQEETQYF	TGCGCCAGCAGCTTACTAGATCAGGAGGAGACCCAGTACTTC
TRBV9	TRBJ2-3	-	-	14	CASSVAGRPHTQYF	TGTGCCAGCAGCGTAGCTGGGAGACCGCATACGCAGTATTTT
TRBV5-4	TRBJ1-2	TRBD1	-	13	CASSFPGQHGYTF	TGTGCCAGCAGCTTCCCGGGACAGCATGGCTACACCTTC